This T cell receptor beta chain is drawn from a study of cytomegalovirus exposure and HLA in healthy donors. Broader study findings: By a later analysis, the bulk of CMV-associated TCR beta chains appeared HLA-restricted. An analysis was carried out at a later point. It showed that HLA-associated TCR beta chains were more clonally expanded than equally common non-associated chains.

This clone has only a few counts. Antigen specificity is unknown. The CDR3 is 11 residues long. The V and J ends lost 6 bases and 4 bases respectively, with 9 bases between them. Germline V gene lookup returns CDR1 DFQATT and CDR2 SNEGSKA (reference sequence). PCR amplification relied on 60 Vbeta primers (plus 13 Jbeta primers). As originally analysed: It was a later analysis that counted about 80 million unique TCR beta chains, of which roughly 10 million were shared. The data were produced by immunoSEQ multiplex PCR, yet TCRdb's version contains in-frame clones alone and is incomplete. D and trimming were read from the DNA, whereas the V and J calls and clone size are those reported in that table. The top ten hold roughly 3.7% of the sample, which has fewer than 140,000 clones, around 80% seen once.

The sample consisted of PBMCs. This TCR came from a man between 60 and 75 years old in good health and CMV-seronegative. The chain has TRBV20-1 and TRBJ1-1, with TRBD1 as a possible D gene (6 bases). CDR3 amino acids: CSAWDITEAFF. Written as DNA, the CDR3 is TGCAGTGCCTGGGACATCACTGAAGCTTTCTTT.